This T cell receptor (beta chain) derives from a study of T cell repertoires in cytomegalovirus infection. Study background: Researchers turned to recently identified HLA-C-restricted CMV epitopes as well as well-studied HLA-B-restricted ones. An indication of both CMV infection and matching HLA type came from public TCR beta signatures.

In TCRdb, the reads were re-called with MiXCR into one record per CDR3 protein. Of about 310,000 distinct CDR3 sequences listed, 20% to 30% were seen once; the top ten hold roughly 14%. Study-level results: Public TCR beta family frequency separated CMV-and-HLA carriers, including in an independent cohort.

In this sample, this clonotype turned up a few times. What it binds is not known. With 2 bases clipped from V and 2 bases from J, the junction kept 5 bases outside the gene matches. Germline CDR1 is SGHTA and CDR2 is FQGNSA. There are 16 residues in the CDR3. The sequence was obtained from a human donor in good health (CMV status not recorded). Some clones in this sample may be carry-over from other donors' samples. The chain recombines TRBV7-2 with TRBJ2-5; 10 nucleotides agree with TRBD2. Sequencing was performed on cultured PBMCs, taken from culture after CMV antigen stimulation. The CDR3 spells CASSLMVAGGQETQYF. CDR3 sequence (DNA): TGTGCCAGCAGCTTAATGGTAGCGGGAGGTCAAGAGACCCAGTACTTC.